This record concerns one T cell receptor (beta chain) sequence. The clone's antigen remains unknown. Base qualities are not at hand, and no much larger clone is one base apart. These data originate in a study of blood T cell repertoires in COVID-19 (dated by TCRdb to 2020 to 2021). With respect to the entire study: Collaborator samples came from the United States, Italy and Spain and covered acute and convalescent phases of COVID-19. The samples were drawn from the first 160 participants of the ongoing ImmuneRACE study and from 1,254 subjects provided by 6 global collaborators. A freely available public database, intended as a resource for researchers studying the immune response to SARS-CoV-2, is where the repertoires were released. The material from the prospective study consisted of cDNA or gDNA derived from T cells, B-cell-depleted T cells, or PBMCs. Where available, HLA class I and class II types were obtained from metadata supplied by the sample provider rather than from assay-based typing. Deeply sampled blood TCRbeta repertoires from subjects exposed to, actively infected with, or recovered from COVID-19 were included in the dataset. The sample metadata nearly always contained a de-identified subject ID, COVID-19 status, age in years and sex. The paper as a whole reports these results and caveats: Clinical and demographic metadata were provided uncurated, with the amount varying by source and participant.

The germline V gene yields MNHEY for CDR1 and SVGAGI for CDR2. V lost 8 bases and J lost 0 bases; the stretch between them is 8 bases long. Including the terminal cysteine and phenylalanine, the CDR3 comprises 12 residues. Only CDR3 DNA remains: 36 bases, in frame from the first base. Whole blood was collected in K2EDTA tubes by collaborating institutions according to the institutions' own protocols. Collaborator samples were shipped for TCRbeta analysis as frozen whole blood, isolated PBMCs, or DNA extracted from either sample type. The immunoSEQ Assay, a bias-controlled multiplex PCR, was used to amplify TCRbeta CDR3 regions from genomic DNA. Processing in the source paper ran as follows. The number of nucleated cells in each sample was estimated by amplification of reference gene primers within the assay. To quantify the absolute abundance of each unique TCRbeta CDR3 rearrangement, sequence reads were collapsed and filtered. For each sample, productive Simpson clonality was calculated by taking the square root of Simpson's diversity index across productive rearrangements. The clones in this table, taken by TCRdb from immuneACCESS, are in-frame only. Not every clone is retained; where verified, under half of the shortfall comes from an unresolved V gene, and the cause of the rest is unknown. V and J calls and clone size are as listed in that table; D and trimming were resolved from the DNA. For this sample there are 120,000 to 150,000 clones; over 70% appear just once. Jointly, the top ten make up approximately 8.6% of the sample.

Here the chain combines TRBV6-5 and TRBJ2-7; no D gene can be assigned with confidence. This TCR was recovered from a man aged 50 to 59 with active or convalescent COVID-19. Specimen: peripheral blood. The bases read TGTGCCAGCGGTCTAGGCTCCTACGAGCAGTACTTC. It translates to CASGLGSYEQYF.